This entry is about one TCR beta chain. This clonotype was seen at least ten times. Its antigen remains unidentified. Nothing much larger sits one base from this clone, and base qualities are not available. Ophthalmopathy patients had moderately to severely active disease, with a Clinical Activity Score of 3 or more, a NOSPECS grade of 4 or more, and a disease duration of less than 3 months. Any patient with an uncontrolled infection, another autoimmune disease, pregnancy or lactation was excluded. Diagnoses were established on the basis of clinical symptoms, serum thyroxine and TRAb, thyroid ultrasound, and orbital computed tomography. PBMCs were separated from 10 ml of fresh peripheral blood using Ficoll-Paque density gradient centrifugation. Total RNA was extracted using Trizol reagent, and RNA quality was assessed on an Agilent 2100 Bioanalyzer. The source of the sample is a study of T cells in Graves' hyperthyroidism and ophthalmopathy (dated by TCRdb to 2018 to 2020). Background for the entire study: Peripheral blood samples were taken at the time of initial diagnosis, prior to any treatment. According to the paper, TCR Vbeta CDR3 sequencing was carried out on 135 peripheral blood samples, which came from under 50 ophthalmopathy, around 74 hyperthyroidism and about 17 progressor patients. Once sampling was done, hyperthyroidism patients were given methimazole at a starting dose of 30 mg daily, whereas ophthalmopathy patients were given high-dose intravenous methylprednisolone. In addition, the study compared T-cell repertoires in thyroid tissue and in blood from five to seven Graves' hyperthyroidism patients. A discovery cohort of approximately 100 patients, roughly 43 with Graves' ophthalmopathy and 55 to 60 with stable Graves' hyperthyroidism, was used to find distinguishing TCR V-J signatures. The roughly 91 discovery patients were randomly split 7:3 into training and test sets. An independent validation cohort of around 19 hyperthyroidism patients and about 16 patients who later progressed to ophthalmopathy tested prospective prediction of ophthalmopathy. General study outcomes and caveats: No statistical method was used to set the sample size in advance, and investigators knew the group allocation. Most expanded thyroid clonotypes (frequency above 0.001) were also detected in blood, suggesting blood repertoires may reflect thyroid immune responses. In validation, the model predicted progression to ophthalmopathy a median of about 6 months before onset, with approximately 68% sensitivity and 72.22% specificity. Ophthalmopathy was separated from stable hyperthyroidism by a 13 V-J signature model, with roughly 88% sensitivity and roughly 81% specificity obtained in cross-validation and 80%/75% obtained in testing.

V and J are truncated by 5 bases and 8 bases respectively, leaving an intervening sequence of 20 bases. The germline V gene encodes CDR1 SGHRS and CDR2 YFSETQ. Its CDR3 holds 15 amino acids, cysteine through phenylalanine. This entry keeps only the CDR3 DNA: 45 bases, framed from base 1. The TCR beta CDR3 regions were amplified from the RNA transcripts. The first round of RT-PCR for the TCR CDR3 was performed with the HTBI primer set and the Qiagen OneStep RT-PCR kit. Libraries were constructed in a second round of multiplex PCR, after which size selection and purification were carried out. Paired-end sequencing of the libraries was performed with 100 bp reads on an Illumina HiSeq2000. The paper's processing steps were these. SOAPnuke was used to process the raw data, throwing out any read that contained adapters or uncalled bases, had a mean Phred below 15, or lacked an exact constant-primer or identifier match. High-quality paired reads were merged using COPE v1.2.5, and each unique nucleotide sequence was defined as a clonotype. MiTCR v1.1 was used to align the clonotypes against IMGT TRBV, TRBD and TRBJ reference segments. The analysis was restricted to V-J combinations with a frequency above 0.0001, which together covered roughly 99% of the repertoires. The TCS score was defined as F50 (clonal expansion) divided by E x V (chaos), with BLOSUM62-based TCRdist calculated between CDR3 peptides within each V-J. Welch's t-statistics and random forest reduced several hundred V-J features to 10 to 15, which were used in a naive Bayes classifier (R e1071). TCRdb reworked the public reads: Q25 trimming with fastp, MiXCR clone assembly, productive beta chains retained. For every CDR3 protein sequence, its rows merge into one entry that carries the most common genes and DNA. For this entry, the V and J calls and clone size follow TCRdb and not the study's own pipeline. This sample holds over 450,000 distinct CDR3 sequences; roughly 15% were observed only once. 17% of the sample comes from the top ten.

Sequencing input: blood. This receptor was taken from a woman younger than 30 with Graves' ophthalmopathy. The sequence links TRBV5-1 to TRBJ2-4; a tentative D match to TRBD1 spans 5 bases. The nucleotide sequence is given as TGCGCCAGCAGTAACTCCTACGTGGGGCAAGACATTCAGTACTTC. Translation gives CASSNSYVGQDIQYF.